These 9 T cell receptor beta chains were all obtained from the same sample, sequenced in a study of CD8+ T cells in alopecia areata. Separation of pooled cutaneous lymph node cells was by sorting with CD4, CD8alpha, NKG2D, NKG2ACE and other markers. Extraction of RNA preceded its reverse transcription into cDNA, which served as the sequencing template. Here immunoSEQ multiplex PCR was the method, and the copy in TCRdb shows in-frame clones only, minus some. The sample holds under 350,000 clones, and no clone turns up only once. The material sequenced was CD4+ T cells sorted from a lymph node. These receptor sequences come from a C3H/HeJ mouse with alopecia areata. These mice share the MHC haplotype H2-k.

In its sample, this clone was seen a few times. Mouse germline and gene names are used. The CDR3 is cut off 4 residues early in the read; its end comes from the germline J gene. The chain joins TRBV1 to TRBJ1-2, with D possibly being TRBD1 (6 bases). The CDR3 is 14 amino acids. CDR1 and CDR2 from the germline V gene are NSQYPW and LRSPGD (reference sequence). V was clipped by 0 bases and J by 4 bases, with 9 bases between them. The CDR3 sequence: CTCSADGGASDYTF. The CDR3 DNA, read in part, is TGCACCTGCAGTGCAGATGGGGGGGCCTCC.

Remarks on this clone: Here the gene names and germline are mouse. This CDR3 is CAWRRTAETLYF. Partial CDR3 DNA: TGTGCCTGGAGGAGGACAGCAGAA. This chain connects TRBV31 to TRBJ2-3; D may be TRBD1 (5 bases). Read coverage stops 4 residues before the CDR3 terminus; the germline J gene supplies the remainder. Trimming took off 3 bases at V and 3 bases at J, with 7 bases between the two ends. Germline-derived CDR1 and CDR2 are GKSSPN and SITVG. The CDR3 length is 12 residues.

This clone turned up a few times. Gene names follow the mouse nomenclature. The CDR3 end is not reached by the read, which stops 4 residues before it; the germline J gene fills it in. This chain links TRBV19 with TRBJ2-1; 8 nucleotides match TRBD2. V was clipped by 2 bases and J by 5 bases; unmatched bases: 6. The CDR3 is 15 residues long. Per germline, CDR1 FNHDT and CDR2 SITEND (reference sequence). The sequenced CDR3 bases are TGTGCCAGCAGTATCAAGGGGGGGCGGGATGCT. The encoded protein is CASSIKGGRDA. The entire CDR3 protein reads CASSIKGGRDAEQFF.

On this clone itself: Germline and genes: mouse. The observed sequence ends 4 residues before the CDR3 terminus, with the missing tail filled in from the germline J gene. The chain carries TRBV31 and TRBJ2-2; D not certain. Trimming removed 2 bases from V and 0 bases from J, with 7 bases in between. CDR3 length: 14 residues. CDR1 and CDR2 from the germline V gene are GKSSPN and SITVG. The CDR3 reads CAWSGMANTGQLYF. The covered CDR3 bases are TGTGCCTGGAGTGGTATGGCAAACACCGGG.

This clone was seen more than once but under ten times. Genes and germline come from the mouse. The read comes to an end 4 residues before the CDR3 does, leaving the germline J gene to fill in the end. The same CDR3 can be traced to other DNA sequences in this sample. This chain connects TRBV5 to TRBJ2-2; D may be TRBD1 or TRBD2 (5 bases each). The CDR3 contains 15 residues. The ends were cut back, 0 bases at V and 4 bases at J, with 9 bases in the middle. The germline CDR1 and CDR2 sequences are LGHNA and YNLKQL (reference sequence). The CDR3: CASSQDRDGTGQLYF. CDR3 DNA, as far as it was read: TGTGCCAGCAGCCAAGACAGGGACGGCACCGGG.

Worth noting for this clone: Any gene name here is a mouse gene name. The read comes to an end 4 residues before the CDR3 does, leaving the germline J gene to fill in the end. The chain employs TRBV5 and TRBJ2-7; no firm D call. The CDR3 spans 14 residues. Germline CDR1 is LGHNA and CDR2 is YNLKQL (reference sequence). V was trimmed by 4 bases and J by 0 bases, leaving 10 bases between them. The CDR3 DNA, read in part, is TGTGCCAGCAGCCCTCTCCTGAGCTCCTAT. Amino acid sequence: CASSPLLSSY. The complete CDR3 reads CASSPLLSSYEQYF.

Notes on this clone: The genes are named according to mouse. The CDR3 is cut off 4 residues early in the read; its end comes from the germline J gene. This chain links TRBV13-2 with TRBJ2-5; 8 bases line up with TRBD2. The germline V gene has CDR1 NNHNN and CDR2 SYGAGS (reference sequence). The CDR3 consists of 14 residues. J gave up 1 base and V 3 bases, and 1 base lay outside the gene matches. Partial CDR3 DNA: TGTGCCAGCGGTGCCTGGGGGGACCAAGAC. Protein product: CASGAWGDQD. The complete CDR3 reads CASGAWGDQDTQYF.

Worth noting for this clone: Mouse germline and gene names are used. The CDR3 goes on 4 residues after the read ends, and that part is filled in from the germline J gene. The V and J genes are TRBV12-1 and TRBJ2-2, with D possibly TRBD2 on 6 matching bases. The germline gives CDR1 SGHSN, CDR2 HYEKVE. V was shortened by 1 base and J by 4 bases, with 18 bases between the two germline ends. The length of the CDR3 is 17 residues. Partial CDR3 DNA: TGTGCCAGCTCTCTTAGTCCGGGGGGAGCGATCACCGGG. This gives the protein CASSLSPGGAITG. The entire CDR3 protein is CASSLSPGGAITGQLYF.

This clone was seen only a few times. Mouse gene names and germline throughout. The CDR3 spells CASSDGDRGNYAEQFF. The covered CDR3 bases are TGTGCCAGCAGTGATGGGGACAGGGGTAACTATGCT. The V and J genes are TRBV13-3 and TRBJ2-1; 10 bases line up with TRBD1. The CDR3 end falls 4 residues outside the read, so it is completed with the germline J gene. V gave up 0 bases and J gave up 0 bases; unmatched junction bases: 0. The CDR3 loop spans 16 amino acids. Germline-derived CDR1 and CDR2 are NNHDY and SYVADS.